This T cell receptor (beta chain) was identified in a study of blood T cell repertoires in COVID-19. Study summary: Samples came from the United States, Italy and Spain, spanning acute and convalescent COVID-19. From T cells, B-cell-depleted T cells, or PBMCs came the material, which was cDNA or gDNA.

V shed 4 bases and J 0 bases; nucleotides not matched to a gene: 1. Looked up from germline, CDR1 is LNHDA and CDR2 is SQIVND (reference sequence). The CDR3 has 15 residues. Assay used: immunoSEQ multiplex PCR; TCRdb lists only in-frame clones, some missing. The data hold 100,000 to 120,000 clones, with nearly 90% observed a single time. This TCR was sampled from a human donor in a cohort sampled during active COVID-19. The sample was peripheral blood. The chain employs TRBV19 and TRBJ2-1; 9 positions agree with TRBD2. CDR3 bases: TGTGCCAGTAGTACTAGCGGGACCTCCTACAATGAGCAGTTCTTC. Amino acid sequence: CASSTSGTSYNEQFF.